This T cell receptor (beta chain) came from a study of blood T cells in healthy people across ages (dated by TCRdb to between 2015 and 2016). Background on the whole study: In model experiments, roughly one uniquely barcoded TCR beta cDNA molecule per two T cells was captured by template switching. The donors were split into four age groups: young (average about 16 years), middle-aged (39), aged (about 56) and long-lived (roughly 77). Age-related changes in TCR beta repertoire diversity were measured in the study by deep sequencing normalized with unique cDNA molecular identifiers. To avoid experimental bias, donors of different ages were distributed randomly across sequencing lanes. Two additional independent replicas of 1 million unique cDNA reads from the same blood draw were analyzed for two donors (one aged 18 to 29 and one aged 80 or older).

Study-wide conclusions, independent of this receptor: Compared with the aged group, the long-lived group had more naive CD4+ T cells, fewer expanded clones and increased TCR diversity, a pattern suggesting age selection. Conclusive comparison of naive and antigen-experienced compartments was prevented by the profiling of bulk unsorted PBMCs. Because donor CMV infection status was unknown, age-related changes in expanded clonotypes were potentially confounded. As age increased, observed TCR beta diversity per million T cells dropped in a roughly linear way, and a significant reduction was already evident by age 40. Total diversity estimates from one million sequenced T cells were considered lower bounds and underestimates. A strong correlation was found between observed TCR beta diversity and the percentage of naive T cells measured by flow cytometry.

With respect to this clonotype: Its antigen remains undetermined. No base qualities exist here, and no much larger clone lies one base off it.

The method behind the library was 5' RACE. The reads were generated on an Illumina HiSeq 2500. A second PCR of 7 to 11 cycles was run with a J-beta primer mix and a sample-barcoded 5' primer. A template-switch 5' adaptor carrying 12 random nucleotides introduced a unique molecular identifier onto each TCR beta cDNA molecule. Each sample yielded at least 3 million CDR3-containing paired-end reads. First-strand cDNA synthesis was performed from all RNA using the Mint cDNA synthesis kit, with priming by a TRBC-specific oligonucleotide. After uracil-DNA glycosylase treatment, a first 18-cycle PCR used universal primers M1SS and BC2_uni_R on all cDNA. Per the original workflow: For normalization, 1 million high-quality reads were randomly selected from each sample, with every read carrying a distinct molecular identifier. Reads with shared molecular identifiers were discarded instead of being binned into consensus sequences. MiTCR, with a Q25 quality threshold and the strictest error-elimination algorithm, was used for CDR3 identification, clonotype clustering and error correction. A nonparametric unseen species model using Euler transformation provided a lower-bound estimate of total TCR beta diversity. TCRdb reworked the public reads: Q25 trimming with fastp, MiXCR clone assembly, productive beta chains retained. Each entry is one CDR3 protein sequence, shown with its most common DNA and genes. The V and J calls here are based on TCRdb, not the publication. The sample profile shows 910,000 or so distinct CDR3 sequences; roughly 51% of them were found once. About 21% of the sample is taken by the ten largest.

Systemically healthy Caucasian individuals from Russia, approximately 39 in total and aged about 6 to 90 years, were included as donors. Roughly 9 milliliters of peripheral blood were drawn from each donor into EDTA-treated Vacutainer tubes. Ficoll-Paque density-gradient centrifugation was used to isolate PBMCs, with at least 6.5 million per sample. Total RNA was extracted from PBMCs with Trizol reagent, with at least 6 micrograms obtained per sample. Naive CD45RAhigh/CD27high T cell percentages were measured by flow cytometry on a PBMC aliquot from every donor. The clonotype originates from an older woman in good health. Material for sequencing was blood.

The CDR3 region reads CAISGGRAYEQYF. The DNA reads TGTGCCATCAGTGGCGGGAGGGCCTACGAGCAGTACTTC. The V gene is TRBV10-3 and the J gene is TRBJ2-7, with 9 bases matching TRBD2. The CDR3 spans 13 residues, from the cysteine through the phenylalanine. The entry retains the CDR3 DNA only, 39 bases that are in frame from base 1. V is trimmed back by 4 bases and J by 2 bases, and the junction contains 0 bases that no gene match accounts for. CDR1 is given as ENHRY and CDR2 as SYGVKD, both from the germline V gene.